Presented here are 18 T cell receptor beta chains from one specimen sequenced in a study of blood T cell repertoires in COVID-19 (TCRdb year 2020). The library was built by means of the immunoSEQ multiplex PCR assay. What TCRdb holds here is the immuneACCESS table cut down to in-frame rearrangements. Part of the clones is not present; checked against another copy, under half of the missing clones reflect an unresolved V gene, and the others are unexplained. This sample comprises some 46,000 clones, roughly 80% of them detected only once. The leading ten clones occupy about a quarter of the sample. The sequencing sample was made of peripheral blood. These receptor sequences come from a woman aged 55-70 years with acute or convalescent COVID-19.

V usage is TRBV5-8 and J usage is TRBJ2-7; D might be TRBD1 (5 bases). V gave up 0 bases and J gave up 8 bases, with 9 bases separating them. There are 12 residues in the CDR3. The germline V gene has CDR1 SGHTS and CDR2 YDEGEE. The CDR3 spells CASSLGGWKQYF. CDR3 bases: TGTGCCAGCAGCTTGGGGGGCTGGAAGCAGTACTTC.

The chain is built from TRBV2 and TRBJ2-5; a possible D gene is TRBD1 (6 bases). The CDR3 length is 13 residues. The V and J ends lost 8 bases and 3 bases respectively, with 13 bases between them. Germline loops: CDR1 SNHLY, CDR2 FYNNEI. CDR3 protein: CASHRAREETQYF. The CDR3 DNA reads TGTGCCAGCCACAGGGCCCGAGAAGAGACCCAGTACTTC.

This chain joins TRBV5-6 and TRBJ1-2, with no clear D. V was cut by 4 bases and J by 8 bases, with 12 bases left in between. From germline, CDR1 is SGHDT and CDR2 YYEEEE. CDR3 length equals 12 residues. The CDR3 DNA sequence: TGTGCCAGCAGCACCCCCGCGGGGGGCTACACCTTC. Amino acids: CASSTPAGGYTF. Combining the CDR3 with reference TRBV5-6 and TRBJ1-2 gives the whole variable domain DAGVTQSPTHLIKTRGQQVTLRCSPKSGHDTVSWYQQALGQGPQFIFQYYEEEERQRGNFPDRFSGHQFPNYSSELNVNALLLGDSALYLCASSTPAGGYTFGSGTRLTVV.

The chain joins TRBV5-1 to TRBJ1-5, with 7 positions matching TRBD1. This CDR3 spans 17 amino acids. After removal of 2 bases from V and 6 bases from J, the junction contained 14 bases not matched to a gene. Germline V gene lookup returns CDR1 SGHRS and CDR2 YFSETQ. The CDR3 DNA reads as TGCGCCAGCAGCTTACGACAGGGAGAAAAATTAGGTCAGCCCCAGCATTTT. Its protein is CASSLRQGEKLGQPQHF.

The chain links TRBV6-4 to TRBJ2-3; the match to TRBD1 covers 9 bases. The CDR3 covers 15 residues. Germline V gives CDR1 MRHNA, CDR2 SNTAGT. Losses at the gene ends were 3 bases for V and 5 bases for J; bases not matched to a gene: 6. DNA of the CDR3: TGTGCCAGCAGTGAGGGACAGGGCACAGGAGATACGCAGTATTTT. Amino acid sequence: CASSEGQGTGDTQYF.

J is TRBJ2-5 and V is TRBV7-9; D not certain. This CDR3 is built from 10 residues. The germline CDR1 and CDR2 sequences are SEHNR and FQNEAQ (reference sequence). The V end lost 8 bases, the J end lost 3 bases, and 4 bases lay between the germline ends. CDR3 residues: CASSEETQYF. Written as DNA, the CDR3 is TGTGCCAGCTCCGAAGAGACCCAGTACTTC. Looking up the rest from reference TRBV7-9 and TRBJ2-5 gives the full variable domain: DTGVSQNPRHKITKRGQNVTFRCDPISEHNRLYWYRQTLGQGPEFLTYFQNEAQLEKSRLLSDRFSAERPKGSFSTLEIQRTEQGDSAMYLCASSEETQYFGPGTRLLVL.

This chain joins TRBV6-5 and TRBJ1-6; 8 positions match TRBD1. V shed 2 bases, J shed 10 bases, and the junction held 10 bases outside the gene matches. The CDR3 covers 16 residues. Germline V gene lookup returns CDR1 MNHEY and CDR2 SVGAGI. Here the CDR3 reads CASSYPSGRGLSPLHF. The CDR3 DNA follows: TGTGCCAGCAGTTACCCTTCCGGCAGGGGGCTATCACCCCTCCACTTT.

A word on this clone: The sample contains more than one DNA sequence encoding this CDR3. The chain is built from TRBV27 and TRBJ2-3; D ambiguous. Germline CDR1 reads MNHEY; CDR2 reads SMNVEV (reference sequence). V lost 0 bases and J lost 1, with 5 bases in between. The CDR3 covers 14 residues. The CDR3 region is CASSLSAGTDTQYF. CDR3 DNA: TGTGCCAGCAGTTTATCTGCAGGCACAGATACGCAGTATTTT.

This chain connects TRBV5-6 to TRBJ2-7; 7 nucleotides agree with TRBD1. The CDR3 runs to 14 residues. The germline CDR1 and CDR2 sequences are SGHDT and YYEEEE. The V gene end was trimmed by 4 bases and the J gene end by 3 bases; junction bases not matched to a gene: 7. The CDR3 here is CASSHHRGFYEQYF. The CDR3 DNA reads as TGTGCCAGCAGCCATCACAGGGGTTTCTACGAGCAGTACTTC. The whole variable domain, remainder taken from reference TRBV5-6 and TRBJ2-7, is DAGVTQSPTHLIKTRGQQVTLRCSPKSGHDTVSWYQQALGQGPQFIFQYYEEEERQRGNFPDRFSGHQFPNYSSELNVNALLLGDSALYLCASSHHRGFYEQYFGPGTRLTVT.

This clone was seen a few times. V and J are TRBV6-1 and TRBJ2-7; weak D call: TRBD1 (5 bases). V was pared by 3 bases and J by 1 base, with 7 bases between. The CDR3 contains 13 residues. Germline values: CDR1 MNHNS, CDR2 SASEGT. The CDR3 is CASSERTSYEQYF. The CDR3 DNA follows: TGTGCCAGCAGTGAGCGGACATCCTACGAGCAGTACTTC.

CDR3 sequence: CASSPRVGDYEQYF. Here the CDR3 DNA reads TGCGCCAGCAGCCCTCGTGTCGGGGATTACGAGCAGTACTTC. The rearrangement uses TRBV10-2 and TRBJ2-7, with D possibly being TRBD2 (5 bases). Germline values: CDR1 WSHSY, CDR2 SAAADI. V lost 6 bases and J 4 bases, leaving 16 bases between the germline ends. There are 14 residues in the CDR3.

The rearrangement links TRBV27 to TRBJ1-6, with D possibly TRBD1 on 6 matching bases. V lost 5 bases to trimming and J lost 7 bases, with 18 bases between them. CDR3 size: 16 residues. Per germline, CDR1 MNHEY and CDR2 SMNVEV (reference sequence). CDR3 residues: CASSLDRGAENSPLHF. The CDR3 DNA reads as TGTGCCAGCAGTCTAGACCGGGGGGCTGAGAATTCACCCCTCCACTTT.

The chain has TRBV6-6 and TRBJ1-5; D is possibly TRBD1 (5 bases). CDR3 size: 12 residues. Germline V lookup: CDR1 MNHNY, CDR2 SVGAGI (reference sequence). V was shortened by 9 bases and J by 5 bases, with 11 bases between the two germline ends. The CDR3, as DNA: TGTGCCAGGGAGGGACGGGATCAGCCCCAGCATTTT. Its protein is CAREGRDQPQHF.

This clone was recorded many times. The genes are TRBV20-1 and TRBJ2-3, with TRBD2 matching over 12 bases. J gave up 2 bases and V 3 bases, and 12 bases lay outside the gene matches. CDR3 length: 18 residues. Germline V gives CDR1 DFQATT, CDR2 SNEGSKA (reference sequence). CDR3 in DNA: TGCAGTGCTAGTGAGCTAGCGGGGGGGGGAATATACACAGATACGCAGTATTTT. This gives the protein CSASELAGGGIYTDTQYF.

This chain joins TRBV28 and TRBJ1-5; D gene uncertain. Trimming pared 2 bases from V and 13 bases from J, leaving 12 bases between. This CDR3 comprises 12 residues. The V gene's germline CDR1 is MDHEN and CDR2 SYDVKM. Written as DNA, the CDR3 is TGTGCCAGCAGTTTAATAGCCCTCCGACAGCATTTT. Amino acid sequence: CASSLIALRQHF.

Only one count was recorded for this clone. The V and J genes are TRBV2 and TRBJ2-7, with 8 bases that match TRBD2. Germline values: CDR1 SNHLY, CDR2 FYNNEI. The CDR3 length is 11 residues. V lost 7 bases and J lost 13; bases outside the gene matches: 9. The CDR3 DNA is TGTGCCAGCACCCGGCCCGGACTAGCATACTTC. It specifies CASTRPGLAYF.

By frequency in the sample, this clone is medium-sized (0.01 to 0.1%). This chain connects TRBV4-2 to TRBJ1-1; TRBD1 matches at 9 bases. CDR3 length: 15 residues. Germline V CDR1 and CDR2: LGHNA, YNFKEQ. After removal of 2 bases from V and 1 base from J, the junction contained 2 bases not matched to a gene. This chain's CDR3 is CASSQLTGGNTEAFF. CDR3 DNA: TGTGCCAGCAGCCAACTGACAGGGGGGAACACTGAAGCTTTCTTT.

J is TRBJ2-7 and V is TRBV7-3; weak D call: TRBD2 (6 bases). Between the trimmed V and J ends, which lost 4 bases and 5 bases, there was a span of 9 bases. CDR1 and CDR2 from the germline V gene are SGHTA and FQGTGA. The CDR3 totals 12 residues. For the CDR3, the DNA is TGTGCCAGCAGCTCGGGCGGGGACGAGCAGTACTTC. Residues: CASSSGGDEQYF.